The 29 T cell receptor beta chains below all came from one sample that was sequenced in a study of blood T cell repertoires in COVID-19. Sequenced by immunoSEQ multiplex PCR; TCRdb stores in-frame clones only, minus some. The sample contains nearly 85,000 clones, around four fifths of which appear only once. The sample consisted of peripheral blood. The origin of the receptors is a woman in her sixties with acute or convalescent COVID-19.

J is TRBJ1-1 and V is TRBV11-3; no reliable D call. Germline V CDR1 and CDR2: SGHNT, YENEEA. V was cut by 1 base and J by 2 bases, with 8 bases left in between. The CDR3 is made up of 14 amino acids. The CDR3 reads CASSLGRRNTEAFF. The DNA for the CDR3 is TGTGCCAGCAGCTTAGGTCGGAGAAACACTGAAGCTTTCTTT. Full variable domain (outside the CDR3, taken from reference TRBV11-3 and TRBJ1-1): EAGVVQSPRYKIIEKKQPVAFWCNPISGHNTLYWYLQNLGQGPELLIRYENEEAVDDSQLPKDRFSAERLKGVDSTLKIQPAELGDSAVYLCASSLGRRNTEAFFGQGTRLTVV.

For the CDR3, the DNA is TGTGCCAGCACCCCCTCTAGCGGGGGTTACAATGAGCAGTTCTTC. Its translation: CASTPSSGGYNEQFF. The chain is built from TRBV6-5 and TRBJ2-1; 10 nucleotides agree with TRBD2. The CDR3 sequence is 15 residues long. Trimming removed 7 bases from V and 4 bases from J; junction bases left unmatched: 7. Germline V gene sequence: CDR1 MNHEY, CDR2 SVGAGI.

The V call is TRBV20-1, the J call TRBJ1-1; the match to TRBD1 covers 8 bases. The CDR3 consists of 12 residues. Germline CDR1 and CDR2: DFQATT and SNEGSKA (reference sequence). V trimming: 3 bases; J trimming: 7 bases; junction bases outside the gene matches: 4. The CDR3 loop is CSASRGQVEAFF. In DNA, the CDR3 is TGCAGTGCTAGTCGGGGACAGGTTGAAGCTTTCTTT.

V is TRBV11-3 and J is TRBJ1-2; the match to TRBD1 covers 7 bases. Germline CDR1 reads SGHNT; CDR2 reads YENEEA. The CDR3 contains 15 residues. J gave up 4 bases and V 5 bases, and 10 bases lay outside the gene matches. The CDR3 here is CASSPREGATYGYTF. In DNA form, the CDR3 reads TGTGCCAGCAGCCCCCGTGAGGGGGCTACCTATGGCTACACCTTC. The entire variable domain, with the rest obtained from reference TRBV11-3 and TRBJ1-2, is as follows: EAGVVQSPRYKIIEKKQPVAFWCNPISGHNTLYWYLQNLGQGPELLIRYENEEAVDDSQLPKDRFSAERLKGVDSTLKIQPAELGDSAVYLCASSPREGATYGYTFGSGTRLTVV.

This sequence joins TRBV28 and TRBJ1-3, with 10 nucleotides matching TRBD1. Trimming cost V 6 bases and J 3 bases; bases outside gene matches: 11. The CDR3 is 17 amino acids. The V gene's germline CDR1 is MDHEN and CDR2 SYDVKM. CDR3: CASSSPGQGKDGNTIYF. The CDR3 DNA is TGTGCCAGCAGCTCCCCGGGACAGGGGAAGGATGGAAACACCATATATTTT.

CDR3 sequence reads: CASSSLAGGNTGELFF. As DNA, the CDR3 is TGTGCCAGCAGCTCACTAGCGGGAGGGAACACCGGGGAGCTGTTTTTT. This chain uses TRBV7-9 with TRBJ2-2; 12 positions agree with TRBD2. The trim removed 4 bases at V and 1 base at J, leaving 1 base unmatched. This CDR3 contains 16 residues. CDR1 SEHNR and CDR2 FQNEAQ come from the germline V gene (reference sequence).

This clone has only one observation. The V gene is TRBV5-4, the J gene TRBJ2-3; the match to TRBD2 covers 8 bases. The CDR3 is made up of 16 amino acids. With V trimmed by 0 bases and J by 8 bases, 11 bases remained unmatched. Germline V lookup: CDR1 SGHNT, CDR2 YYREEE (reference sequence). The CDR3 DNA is TGTGCCAGCAGCTTGGATTCCGGGACTAGAGTAGGTACGCAGTATTTT. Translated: CASSLDSGTRVGTQYF.

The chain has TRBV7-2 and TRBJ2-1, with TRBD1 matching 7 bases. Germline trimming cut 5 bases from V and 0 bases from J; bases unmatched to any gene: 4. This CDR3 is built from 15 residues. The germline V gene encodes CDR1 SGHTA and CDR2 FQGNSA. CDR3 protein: CASSRDSSSYNEQFF. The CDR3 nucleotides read TGTGCCAGCAGCCGGGACAGCAGCTCCTACAATGAGCAGTTCTTC.

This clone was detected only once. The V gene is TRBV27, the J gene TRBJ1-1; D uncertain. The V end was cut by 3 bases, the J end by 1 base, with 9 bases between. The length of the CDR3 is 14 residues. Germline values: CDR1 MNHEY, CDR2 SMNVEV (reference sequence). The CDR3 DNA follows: TGTGCCAGCAGTTTCGGAGGAGGGAACACTGAAGCTTTCTTT. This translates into CASSFGGGNTEAFF.

The CDR3 region is CASSRPGQGSYGYTF. The CDR3 DNA is TGTGCCAGCAGCCGACCTGGACAGGGCTCCTATGGCTACACCTTC. The J gene is TRBJ1-2, the V gene TRBV7-9, with TRBD1 matching over 8 bases. The CDR3 sequence is 15 residues long. Losses at the gene ends were 5 bases for V and 4 bases for J; bases not matched to a gene: 9. Germline-derived CDR1 and CDR2 are SEHNR and FQNEAQ (reference sequence).

The CDR3 region is CASSSDRGPGGAFF. DNA of the CDR3: TGTGCCAGCAGCTCCGACAGGGGGCCGGGAGGCGCTTTCTTT. The chain uses TRBV5-5 and TRBJ1-1; 10 bases agree with TRBD1. CDR3 size: 14 residues. The V gene's germline CDR1 is SGHKS and CDR2 YYEKEE (reference sequence). With 3 bases clipped from V and 11 bases from J, the junction kept 10 bases outside the gene matches. Supplemented by reference TRBV5-5 and TRBJ1-1, the full variable domain reads DAGVTQSPTHLIKTRGQQVTLRCSPISGHKSVSWYQQVLGQGPQFIFQYYEKEERGRGNFPDRFSARQFPNYSSELNVNALLLGDSALYLCASSSDRGPGGAFFGQGTRLTVV.

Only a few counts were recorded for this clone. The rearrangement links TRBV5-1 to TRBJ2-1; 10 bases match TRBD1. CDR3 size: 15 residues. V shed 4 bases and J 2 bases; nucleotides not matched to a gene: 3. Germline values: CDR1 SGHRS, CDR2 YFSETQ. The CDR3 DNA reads TGCGCCAGCAGCCGACAGGGGGCGGCCTACAATGAGCAGTTCTTC. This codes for CASSRQGAAYNEQFF.

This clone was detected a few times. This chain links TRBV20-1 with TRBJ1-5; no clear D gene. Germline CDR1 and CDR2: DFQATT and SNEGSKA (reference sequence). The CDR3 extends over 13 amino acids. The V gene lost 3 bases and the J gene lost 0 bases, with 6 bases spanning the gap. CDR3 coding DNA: TGCAGTGCTAGTACCGGTAGCAATCAGCCCCAGCATTTT. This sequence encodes CSASTGSNQPQHF.

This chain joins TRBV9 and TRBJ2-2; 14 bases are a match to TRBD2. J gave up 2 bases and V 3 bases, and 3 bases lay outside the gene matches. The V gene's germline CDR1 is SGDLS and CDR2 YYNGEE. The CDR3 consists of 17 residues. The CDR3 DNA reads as TGTGCCAGCAGCGCCGGACTAGCGGGGGGTAACACCGGGGAGCTGTTTTTT. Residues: CASSAGLAGGNTGELFF.

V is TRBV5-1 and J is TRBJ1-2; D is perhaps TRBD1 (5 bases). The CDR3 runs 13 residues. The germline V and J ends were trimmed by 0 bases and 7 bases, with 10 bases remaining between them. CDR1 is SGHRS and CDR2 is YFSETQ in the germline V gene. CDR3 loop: CASSLAGRSGYTF. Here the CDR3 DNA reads TGCGCCAGCAGCTTGGCAGGGCGCTCTGGCTACACCTTC.

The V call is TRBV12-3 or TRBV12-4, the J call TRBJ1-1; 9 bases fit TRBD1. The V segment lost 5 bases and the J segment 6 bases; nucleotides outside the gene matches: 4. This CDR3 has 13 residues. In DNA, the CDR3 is TGTGCCAGCAGTCGACAGGGGGGAGCTGAAGCTTTCTTT. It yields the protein CASSRQGGAEAFF.

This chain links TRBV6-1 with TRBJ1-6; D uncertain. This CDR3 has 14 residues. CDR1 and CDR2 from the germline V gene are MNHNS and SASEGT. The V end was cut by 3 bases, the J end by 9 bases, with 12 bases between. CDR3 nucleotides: TGTGCCAGCAGTGAGTCGGAGCCAAGTTCACCCCTCCACTTT. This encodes CASSESEPSSPLHF.

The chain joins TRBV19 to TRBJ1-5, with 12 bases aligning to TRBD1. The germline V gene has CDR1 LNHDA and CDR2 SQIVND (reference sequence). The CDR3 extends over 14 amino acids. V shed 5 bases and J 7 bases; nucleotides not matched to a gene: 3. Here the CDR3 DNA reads TGTGCCAGTAGTGTGGGACAGGGGGCGCAGCCCCAGCATTTT. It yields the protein CASSVGQGAQPQHF.

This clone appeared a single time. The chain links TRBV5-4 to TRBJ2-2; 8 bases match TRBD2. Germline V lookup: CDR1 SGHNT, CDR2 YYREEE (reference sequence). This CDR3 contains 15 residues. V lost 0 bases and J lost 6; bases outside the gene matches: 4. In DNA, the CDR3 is TGTGCCAGCAGCTTGGGGCGGGGGGCCCCCGGGGAGCTGTTTTTT. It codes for CASSLGRGAPGELFF.

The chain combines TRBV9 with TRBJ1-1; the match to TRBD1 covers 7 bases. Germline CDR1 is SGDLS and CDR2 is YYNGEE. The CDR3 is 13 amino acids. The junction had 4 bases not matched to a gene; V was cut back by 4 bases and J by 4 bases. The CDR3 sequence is CASSRAGGTEAFF. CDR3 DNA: TGTGCCAGCAGCAGGGCAGGGGGCACTGAAGCTTTCTTT. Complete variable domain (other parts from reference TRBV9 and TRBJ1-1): DSGVTQTPKHLITATGQRVTLRCSPRSGDLSVYWYQQSLDQGLQFLIQYYNGEERAKGNILERFSAQQFPDLHSELNLSSLELGDSALYFCASSRAGGTEAFFGQGTRLTVV.

As DNA, the CDR3 is TGTGCCAGCAGCGCCAGGGGCTTAAATGAGCAGTTCTTC. It is translated as CASSARGLNEQFF. V and J are TRBV7-3 and TRBJ2-1; D is perhaps TRBD1 (6 bases). In germline, CDR1 is SGHTA, CDR2 FQGTGA. V was clipped by 5 bases and J by 7 bases, with 12 bases between them. The CDR3 extends over 13 amino acids.

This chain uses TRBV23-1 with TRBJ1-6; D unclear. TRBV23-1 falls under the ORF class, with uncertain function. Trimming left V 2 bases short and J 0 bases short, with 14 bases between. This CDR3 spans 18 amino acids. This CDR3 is CASSQIPYSSSYNSPLHF. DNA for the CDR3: TGCGCCAGCAGTCAAATCCCTTATTCCAGCTCCTATAATTCACCCCTCCACTTT.

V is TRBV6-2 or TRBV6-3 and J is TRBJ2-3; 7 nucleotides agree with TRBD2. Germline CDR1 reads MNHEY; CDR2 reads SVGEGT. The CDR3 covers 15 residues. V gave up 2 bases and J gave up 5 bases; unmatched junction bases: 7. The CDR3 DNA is TGTGCCAGCAGTTACCGAGGCGGGGGTGGAGATACGCAGTATTTT. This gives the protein CASSYRGGGGDTQYF.

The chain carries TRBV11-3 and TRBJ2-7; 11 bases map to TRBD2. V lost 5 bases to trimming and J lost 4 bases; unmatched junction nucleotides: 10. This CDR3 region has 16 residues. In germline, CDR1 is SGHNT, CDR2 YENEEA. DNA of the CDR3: TGTGCCAGCAGCGCAGATCCCCTAGCGGGAGGTTACGAGCAGTACTTC. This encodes CASSADPLAGGYEQYF.

The CDR3 sequence: CASSHTGTGDRPQHF. CDR3 nucleotide sequence: TGTGCCAGCAGCCATACCGGGACAGGGGATCGGCCCCAGCATTTT. The chain recombines TRBV6-2 or TRBV6-3 with TRBJ1-5; TRBD1 aligns across 10 bases. Germline-derived CDR1 and CDR2 are MNHEY and SVGEGT. After removal of 6 bases from V and 9 bases from J, the junction contained 11 bases not matched to a gene. This CDR3 region has 15 residues.

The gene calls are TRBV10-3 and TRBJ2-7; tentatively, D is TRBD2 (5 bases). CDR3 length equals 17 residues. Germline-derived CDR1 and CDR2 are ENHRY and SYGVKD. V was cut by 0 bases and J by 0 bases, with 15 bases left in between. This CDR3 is CAISESGRGSSSYEQYF. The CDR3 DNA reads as TGTGCCATCAGTGAGTCCGGGCGCGGGTCTTCCTCCTACGAGCAGTACTTC.

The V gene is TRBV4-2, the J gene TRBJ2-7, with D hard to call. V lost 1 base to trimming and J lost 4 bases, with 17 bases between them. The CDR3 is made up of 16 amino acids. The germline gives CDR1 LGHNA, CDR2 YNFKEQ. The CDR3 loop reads CASSQGESHAQYEQYF. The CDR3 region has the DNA TGTGCCAGCAGCCAAGGCGAGTCCCACGCCCAATACGAGCAGTACTTC.

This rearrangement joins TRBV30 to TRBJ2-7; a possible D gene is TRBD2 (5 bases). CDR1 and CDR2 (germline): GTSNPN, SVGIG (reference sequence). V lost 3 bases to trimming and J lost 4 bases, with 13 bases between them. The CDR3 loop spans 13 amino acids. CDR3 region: CAWSAGGRYEQYF. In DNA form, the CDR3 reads TGTGCCTGGAGCGCCGGCGGGCGGTACGAGCAGTACTTC.

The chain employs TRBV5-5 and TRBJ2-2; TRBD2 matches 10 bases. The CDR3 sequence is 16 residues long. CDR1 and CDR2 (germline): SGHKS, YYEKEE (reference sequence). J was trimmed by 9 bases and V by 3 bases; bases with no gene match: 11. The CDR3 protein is CASSWTSGSGGRELFF. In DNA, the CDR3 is TGTGCCAGCAGCTGGACTAGCGGAAGCGGGGGCCGGGAGCTGTTTTTT.